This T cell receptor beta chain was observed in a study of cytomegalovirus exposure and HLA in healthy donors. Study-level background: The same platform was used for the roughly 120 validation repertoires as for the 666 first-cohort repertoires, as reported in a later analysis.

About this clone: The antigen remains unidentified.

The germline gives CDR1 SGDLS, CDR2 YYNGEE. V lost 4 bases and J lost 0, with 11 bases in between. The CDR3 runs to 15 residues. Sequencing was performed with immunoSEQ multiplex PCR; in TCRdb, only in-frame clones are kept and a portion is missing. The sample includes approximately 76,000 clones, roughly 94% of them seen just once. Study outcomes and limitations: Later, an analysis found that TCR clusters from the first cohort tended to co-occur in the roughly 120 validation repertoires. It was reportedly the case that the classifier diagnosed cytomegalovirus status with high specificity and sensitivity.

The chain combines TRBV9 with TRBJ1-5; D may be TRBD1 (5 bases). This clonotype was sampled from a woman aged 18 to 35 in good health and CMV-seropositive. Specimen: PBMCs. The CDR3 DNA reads TGTGCCAGCAGCCAGACAGCGTATAGCAATCAGCCCCAGCATTTT. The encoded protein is CASSQTAYSNQPQHF.